The 24 T cell receptor beta chains listed next were all sequenced from one sample in a study of molecular identifiers for immune sequencing clone quantification. MiXCR, applied by TCRdb to the PCR reads, yields one record per CDR3 protein. Found here are about 54,000 distinct CDR3 sequences, approximately 25% of them singletons; the top ten hold 1.9%. Sequences were obtained from naive CD8+ T cells from blood, with Jurkat cell RNA spiked in. Indicated subset: FACS-sorted CD8+CD4-CCR7+CD45RA+ naive T cells. These receptor sequences come from a human donor in good health. Some libraries in this study had Jurkat cell RNA spiked in.

About this clonotype: This may be a read error, as it is one base from a much larger clone. The chain combines TRBV6-5 with TRBJ2-1; no definite D call. The germline V gene encodes CDR1 MNHEY and CDR2 SVGAGI. Trimming stripped 0 bases from V and 7 bases from J, with 22 bases between. The CDR3 sequence is 18 residues long. The CDR3 loop reads CASSYSVNRARPTNEQFF. The DNA for the CDR3 is TGTGCCAGCAGTTACTCGGTAAATAGAGCGAGGCCTACAAATGAGCAGTTCTTC.

This clonotype showed up just a few times. V is TRBV13 and J is TRBJ2-1; no clear D. The CDR3 covers 15 residues. Germline V gene lookup returns CDR1 PRHDT and CDR2 FYEKMQ (reference sequence). Trimming pared 4 bases from V and 6 bases from J, leaving 16 bases between. The CDR3 DNA reads as TGTGCCAGCAGCTCACCAACCGACGCCGCCAATGAGCAGTTCTTC. This encodes CASSSPTDAANEQFF.

This clonotype came up many times. The rearrangement joins TRBV2 to TRBJ2-1; no clear D. Trimming took off 3 bases at V and 4 bases at J, with 7 bases between the two ends. Germline V gene lookup returns CDR1 SNHLY and CDR2 FYNNEI. This CDR3 spans 13 amino acids. CDR3 amino acids: CASSDTPYNEQFF. The CDR3 nucleotides read TGTGCCAGCAGTGACACTCCTTACAATGAGCAGTTCTTC. The full variable domain, its missing parts supplied by reference TRBV2 and TRBJ2-1, is EPEVTQTPSHQVTQMGQEVILRCVPISNHLYFYWYRQILGQKVEFLVSFYNNEISEKSEIFDDQFSVERPDGSNFTLKIRSTKLEDSAMYFCASSDTPYNEQFFGPGTRLTVL.

This clonotype has a count of ten or more. The chain carries TRBV14 and TRBJ1-1; D unresolved. V lost 8 bases and J lost 1, with 11 bases in between. The CDR3 sequence is 13 residues long. Germline CDR1 and CDR2: SGHDN and FVKESK. The CDR3, as DNA: TGTGCCAGCGGATTTTACACGAACACTGAAGCTTTCTTT. Protein sequence: CASGFYTNTEAFF.

Note on this clonotype: This could be a read error, since a much larger clone is one nucleotide away. The chain couples TRBV6-2 or TRBV6-3 to TRBJ2-3, with D perhaps given as TRBD1 or TRBD2 (5 bases each). The CDR3 is 15 residues long. The V gene's germline CDR1 is MNHEY and CDR2 SVGEGT. V lost 4 bases and J 2 bases, leaving 13 bases between the germline ends. The CDR3 nucleotides read TGTGCCAGCAGTTTAGACGGGACGCTCACAGATACGCAGTATTTT. Its translation: CASSLDGTLTDTQYF.

The table lists this clonotype with many counts. This sequence joins TRBV2 and TRBJ2-3; D possibly matches TRBD1 or TRBD2 (5 bases each). V gave up 3 bases and J gave up 1 base, with 8 bases separating them. Per germline, CDR1 SNHLY and CDR2 FYNNEI. The CDR3 extends over 14 amino acids. CDR3 region: CASSDGARTDTQYF. The CDR3 DNA reads TGTGCCAGCAGTGACGGGGCGCGCACAGATACGCAGTATTTT.

As concerns this clonotype: A much larger clone lies a single base off, so this may be a read error. V and J are TRBV4-3 and TRBJ2-2; 8 positions match TRBD1. From germline, CDR1 is LGHNA and CDR2 YSLEER. The CDR3 covers 15 residues. The CDR3 coding sequence is TGCGCCAGCAGCCGGGACAGGCAAAGCACCGGGGAGCTGTATTTT. It encodes CASSRDRQSTGELYF.

Worth noting for this clonotype: A read error may be the cause here, since a much bigger clone is one base away. CDR3 in amino acids: CASSLSTQTWAHTEAFF. The CDR3, as DNA: TGTGCCAGCAGCCTTTCTACCCAGACATGGGCTCACACTGAAGCTTTCTTT. This rearrangement joins TRBV9 to TRBJ1-1, with no clear D. CDR1 is SGDLS and CDR2 is YYNGEE in the germline V gene. V was cut by 4 bases and J by 3 bases, with 22 bases left in between. The CDR3 length is 17 residues.

The sample holds many counts of this clonotype. The chain has TRBV28 and TRBJ2-2; 7 bases match TRBD2. There are 16 residues in the CDR3. Unmatched junction bases numbered 12, after V lost 4 bases and J lost 7 bases. CDR1 and CDR2 (germline): MDHEN, SYDVKM. CDR3 DNA: TGTGCCAGCAGTTCCCGTGGCGGGAGTTCGATCGGGGAGCTGTTTTTT. It yields the protein CASSSRGGSSIGELFF.

This clonotype is a singleton in its sample. A much larger clone sits a single nucleotide away, making a read error possible. V and J are TRBV19 and TRBJ2-1, with 7 bases that match TRBD2. The CDR3 covers 15 residues. Germline CDR1 and CDR2: LNHDA and SQIVND (reference sequence). V trimming: 2 bases; J trimming: 8 bases; junction bases outside the gene matches: 9. The CDR3 region is CASSIQETSSDEQFF. In DNA, the CDR3 is TGTGCCAGTAGTATACAAGAGACTAGCTCGGATGAGCAGTTCTTC.

This clonotype was detected many times. This chain connects TRBV6-2 or TRBV6-3 to TRBJ2-7, with 8 nucleotides matching TRBD2. Trimming took 4 bases from V and 5 from J; bases not matched to a gene: 7. CDR3 length: 14 amino acids. In germline, CDR1 is MNHEY, CDR2 SVGEGT. The CDR3 DNA reads TGTGCCAGCAGTTCGGGACTAGTTAGGAACGAGCAGTACTTC. Translation gives CASSSGLVRNEQYF.

This clonotype was detected many times. V and J are TRBV7-8 and TRBJ1-6; D unclear. Germline V gene data show CDR1 as SGHVS and CDR2 as FQNEAQ. Trimming stripped 4 bases from V and 0 bases from J, with 7 bases between. This CDR3 spans 15 amino acids. The CDR3 DNA reads as TGTGCCAGCAGCTCCGACGTCTCCTATAATTCACCCCTCCACTTT. Translated, it gives CASSSDVSYNSPLHF.

This clonotype came up many times. This rearrangement joins TRBV28 to TRBJ2-7; 8 nucleotides line up with TRBD1. Germline-derived CDR1 and CDR2 are MDHEN and SYDVKM. This CDR3 region has 14 residues. Unmatched junction bases numbered 4, after V lost 2 bases and J lost 4 bases. CDR3 loop: CASSLRQGWYEQYF. Here the CDR3 DNA reads TGTGCCAGCAGTTTAAGACAGGGGTGGTACGAGCAGTACTTC.

Ten or more counts support this clonotype. The J gene is TRBJ2-3, the V gene TRBV6-6, with D possibly called TRBD1 or TRBD2 (6 bases each). The germline gives CDR1 MNHNY, CDR2 SVGAGI (reference sequence). CDR3 length: 14 residues. Trimming took 8 bases from V and 4 from J, leaving 16 bases between them. CDR3 sequence: CASERGVGADTQYF. Written as DNA, the CDR3 is TGTGCCAGCGAAAGGGGGGTGGGGGCAGATACGCAGTATTTT.

To note about this clonotype: A read error may explain this, as a much larger clone is one base away. The V call is TRBV19, the J call TRBJ2-2, with 10 bases identical to TRBD1. Trimming cost V 5 bases and J 7 bases; bases outside gene matches: 7. This CDR3 is 15 amino acids long. Germline CDR1 reads LNHDA; CDR2 reads SQIVND (reference sequence). The CDR3 is CASSVGTGVHGELFF. The CDR3 nucleotides are TGTGCCAGTAGTGTTGGGACAGGGGTTCACGGGGAGCTGTTTTTT.

This clonotype occurred many times. V is TRBV6-6 and J is TRBJ2-5; D is ambiguous. Germline lookup yields CDR1 MNHNY and CDR2 SVGAGI (reference sequence). CDR3 length: 13 residues. Between the trimmed V and J ends, which lost 3 bases and 5 bases, there was a span of 10 bases. CDR3 bases: TGTGCCAGCAGTTATTGGAGTCGGGAGACCCAGTACTTC. Protein product: CASSYWSRETQYF.

With respect to this clonotype: A much larger clone lies a single base off, so this may be a read error. This rearrangement joins TRBV6-6 to TRBJ2-7; perhaps D is TRBD1 or TRBD2 (5 bases each). V was clipped by 0 bases and J by 5 bases, with 17 bases between them. The CDR3 consists of 16 residues. The germline V gene encodes CDR1 MNHNY and CDR2 SVGAGI (reference sequence). The CDR3 here is CASSYSGRVRGDEQYF. In DNA form, the CDR3 reads TGTGCCAGCAGTTACTCAGGCCGTGTCAGAGGGGACGAGCAGTACTTC.

About this clonotype itself: A read error may explain this, as a much larger clone is one base away. The V call is TRBV7-9, the J call TRBJ2-3, with 12 bases aligning to TRBD1. From germline, CDR1 is SEHNR and CDR2 FQNEAQ (reference sequence). This CDR3 has 15 amino acids. This CDR3 reads CASSSGQGATATQYF. The CDR3 DNA is TGTGCCAGCAGCTCGGGACAGGGGGCGACAGCTACGCAGTATTTT.

Of note for this clonotype: Given a much more abundant clone one base away, this may be a read error. The rearrangement uses TRBV29-1 and TRBJ2-2; a weak D match, TRBD2 (5 bases). Germline V gene lookup returns CDR1 SQVTM and CDR2 ANQGSEA. The CDR3 consists of 13 residues. In DNA, the CDR3 is TGCAGCGTTGAAGAAGGTAACACCGGGGAGCCGTTTTTT. Translating it yields CSVEEGNTGEPFF.

This clonotype was counted at least ten times. The chain is built from TRBV12-3 or TRBV12-4 and TRBJ1-2, with a weak D call TRBD1 (5 bases). The CDR3 covers 14 residues. V shed 3 bases and J shed 1 base, with 9 bases lying between them. For the CDR3, the DNA is TGTGCCAGCAGTTTGAGGGGCGATAACTATGGCTACACCTTC. It is translated as CASSLRGDNYGYTF.

As to this clonotype: Being one base from a much bigger clone, this may be a read error. V usage is TRBV11-2 and J usage is TRBJ2-7; D gene ambiguous. V was pared by 1 base and J by 0 bases, with 10 bases between. This CDR3 has 15 amino acids. Germline V CDR1 and CDR2: SGHAT, FQNNGV. The chain's CDR3 is CASSLAPEYSYEQYF. The DNA for the CDR3 is TGTGCCAGCAGCTTAGCCCCCGAATACTCCTACGAGCAGTACTTC.

The V gene is TRBV28, the J gene TRBJ2-3; 8 bases agree with TRBD1. V lost 2 bases and J lost 6; bases outside the gene matches: 10. This CDR3 contains 16 residues. Germline values: CDR1 MDHEN, CDR2 SYDVKM. The CDR3: CASSLTRTGFSDTQYF. The CDR3 bases are TGTGCCAGCAGTTTAACCCGGACAGGGTTTTCGGATACGCAGTATTTT.

The table lists this clonotype with many counts. J is TRBJ1-1 and V is TRBV4-1; 9 positions agree with TRBD1. Germline V gives CDR1 MGHRA, CDR2 YSYEKL. This CDR3 comprises 16 residues. V dropped 0 bases and J dropped 3; count of bases not matched to a gene: 5. The CDR3 DNA is TGCGCCAGCAGCCAAGACGGGACAGGGTTTGACACTGAAGCTTTCTTT. Its protein is CASSQDGTGFDTEAFF.

About this clonotype itself: With a much larger clone just one base away, this may be a read error. The J gene is TRBJ2-3, the V gene TRBV19; D is perhaps TRBD2 (6 bases). The CDR3 covers 14 residues. Trimming shortened V by 9 bases and J by 7 bases, and 20 bases separated the two germline ends. Per germline, CDR1 LNHDA and CDR2 SQIVND (reference sequence). The CDR3 protein is CASTPRRGTNTQYF. The CDR3 DNA reads as TGTGCCAGCACCCCTAGGCGGGGAACAAATACGCAGTATTTT.